This T cell receptor (beta chain) was sequenced during a study of STAT5B mutations in CD4+ large granular lymphocyte leukemia. TCRdb's copy holds only in-frame clones and misses some; the assay was immunoSEQ multiplex PCR. The sample carries 34,000 or so clones, around four fifths recorded once. This CDR3 comprises 14 residues. Trimming took off 2 bases at V and 3 bases at J, with 10 bases between the two ends. The germline V gene has CDR1 LGHNA and CDR2 YNFKEQ. Sequencing was done on a sample of CD4+ T cells from blood buffy coats. This sequence was found in a human donor in good health. The chain carries TRBV4-2 and TRBJ2-5; possibly TRBD2 for D (5 bases). The CDR3 DNA reads as TGTGCCAGCAGCCAACCGCGAGCGGAAGAGACCCAGTACTTC. Encoded protein: CASSQPRAEETQYF.